Listed here are 14 T cell receptor beta chains from one sample, sequenced in a study of T cell changes during pregnancy in multiple sclerosis. Libraries were prepared by immunoSEQ multiplex PCR; TCRdb keeps only in-frame clonotypes and omits some of them. The sample holds about 100,000 clones, around 92% seen once. The material was peripheral blood, obtained after pregnancy. The receptors shown here come from a female donor with multiple sclerosis, enrolled in a pregnancy study.

This chain's CDR3 is CASLSGDLGEQYF. CDR3 DNA: TGTGCCAGCCTCAGTGGAGACCTAGGAGAGCAGTACTTC. The chain couples TRBV28 to TRBJ2-7; D not resolved. CDR3 length equals 13 residues. From germline, CDR1 is MDHEN and CDR2 SYDVKM. V gave up 8 bases and J gave up 7 bases, with 18 bases separating them. Together with reference TRBV28 and TRBJ2-7, the CDR3 gives the full variable domain: DVKVTQSSRYLVKRTGEKVFLECVQDMDHENMFWYRQDPGLGLRLIYFSYDVKMKEKGDIPEGYSVSREKKERFSLILESASTNQTSMYLCASLSGDLGEQYFGPGTRLTVT.

CDR3 coding DNA: TGCGCCAGCAGCTTCGGACTAGCGGGACAAGAGACCCAGTACTTC. Translated: CASSFGLAGQETQYF. The chain recombines TRBV5-1 with TRBJ2-5; 12 nucleotides agree with TRBD2. In germline, CDR1 is SGHRS, CDR2 YFSETQ. Losses at the gene ends were 2 bases for V and 2 bases for J; bases not matched to a gene: 1. The CDR3 runs 15 residues.

The rearrangement uses TRBV4-3 and TRBJ2-3, with D maybe TRBD2 (7 bases). Trimming cost V 0 bases and J 4 bases, with 11 bases left between them. The CDR3 is made up of 15 amino acids. Germline CDR1 reads LGHNA; CDR2 reads YSLEER. CDR3 amino acids: CASSQEGGPSDTQYF. CDR3 sequence (DNA): TGCGCCAGCAGCCAAGAGGGGGGGCCGTCAGATACGCAGTATTTT.

This CDR3 is CASSGFQGQGVRIYGYTF. As DNA, the CDR3 is TGTGCCAGCAGCGGCTTCCAGGGACAGGGGGTGCGAATCTATGGCTACACCTTC. V is TRBV9 and J is TRBJ1-2; 11 bases match TRBD1. Germline CDR1 reads SGDLS; CDR2 reads YYNGEE. V trimming: 3 bases; J trimming: 4 bases; junction bases outside the gene matches: 14. This CDR3 spans 18 amino acids.

Regarding this clone: One end of the junction is discordant with germline, which a read error may explain. This chain links TRBV11-2 with TRBJ1-2; 7 bases align to TRBD1. Per the germline V gene, CDR1 is SGHAT and CDR2 is FQNNGV. The CDR3 loop spans 13 amino acids. The DNA for the CDR3 is TGTGCCAGCAGCTTAGTACGGGACAGCAAAAGTTTATTC. Its protein is CASSLVRDSKSLF.

The genes are TRBV28 and TRBJ1-1; D is undetermined. Looked up from germline, CDR1 is MDHEN and CDR2 is SYDVKM. The CDR3 spans 16 residues. Trimming took off 7 bases at V and 4 bases at J, with 22 bases between the two ends. Written as DNA, the CDR3 is TGTGCCAGCAAGTTGTCTGGGTTTATAAGGAGCACTGAAGCTTTCTTT. Its protein is CASKLSGFIRSTEAFF.

This chain links TRBV5-5 with TRBJ2-5, with D possibly being TRBD2 (6 bases). The CDR3 totals 14 residues. Germline loops: CDR1 SGHKS, CDR2 YYEKEE (reference sequence). V was cut by 3 bases and J by 7 bases, with 16 bases left in between. The CDR3 bases are TGTGCCAGCAGCTCGACGGGGGAGATGGGGACCCAGTACTTC. It specifies CASSSTGEMGTQYF.

The genes are TRBV7-2 and TRBJ2-1, with TRBD1 as a possible D gene (6 bases). Trimming stripped 2 bases from V and 6 bases from J, with 14 bases between. The germline V gene has CDR1 SGHTA and CDR2 FQGNSA. The CDR3 is made up of 15 amino acids. CDR3 coding DNA: TGTGCCAGCAGCTTAAACGGCAGGGGCCGCAATGAGCAGTTCTTC. Translated: CASSLNGRGRNEQFF. Combining the CDR3 with reference TRBV7-2 and TRBJ2-1 gives the whole variable domain GAGVSQSPSNKVTEKGKDVELRCDPISGHTALYWYRQSLGQGLEFLIYFQGNSAPDKSGLPSDRFSAERTGGSVSTLTIQRTQQEDSAVYLCASSLNGRGRNEQFFGPGTRLTVL.

The gene calls are TRBV5-4 and TRBJ2-2; 8 nucleotides align to TRBD2. V was clipped by 0 bases and J by 6 bases; unmatched bases: 13. This CDR3 region has 18 residues. CDR1 SGHNT and CDR2 YYREEE come from the germline V gene (reference sequence). For the CDR3, the DNA is TGTGCCAGCAGCTTGGGTCGCGCGGGGGGTCTCCAGGCCGGGGAGCTGTTTTTT. Its protein is CASSLGRAGGLQAGELFF. The full variable domain, rest sourced from reference TRBV5-4 and TRBJ2-2, is ETGVTQSPTHLIKTRGQQVTLRCSSQSGHNTVSWYQQALGQGPQFIFQYYREEENGRGNFPPRFSGLQFPNYSSELNVNALELDDSALYLCASSLGRAGGLQAGELFFGEGSRLTVL.

The rearrangement links TRBV7-2 to TRBJ1-6; D is ambiguous. Germline-derived CDR1 and CDR2 are SGHTA and FQGNSA. V shed 2 bases and J shed 8 bases, with 10 bases lying between them. The CDR3 contains 14 residues. CDR3 sequence: CASSLTMNYSPLHF. In nucleotides, the CDR3 is TGTGCCAGCAGCTTAACGATGAACTATTCACCCCTCCACTTT.

This chain connects TRBV5-4 to TRBJ2-3; possible D gene TRBD1, 5 bases. V shed 0 bases and J shed 4 bases, with 9 bases lying between them. Germline CDR1 SGHNT, CDR2 YYREEE (reference sequence). The CDR3 is 14 residues long. The CDR3 bases are TGTGCCAGCAGCTTGGTGGGCAGGGCAGATACGCAGTATTTT. It specifies CASSLVGRADTQYF.

This chain connects TRBV5-4 to TRBJ1-2; a possible D gene is TRBD1 (5 bases). V lost 4 bases, J lost 5 bases, and 21 bases lay in between. Germline loops: CDR1 SGHNT, CDR2 YYREEE (reference sequence). The CDR3 has 16 residues. The CDR3: CASSPSTEGLEYGYTF. The CDR3 DNA follows: TGTGCCAGCAGCCCCAGCACGGAGGGGTTGGAGTATGGCTACACCTTC.

The rearrangement joins TRBV18 to TRBJ1-6, with 7 bases lining up with TRBD1. Germline V gene lookup returns CDR1 KGHSH and CDR2 LQKENI. Unmatched junction bases numbered 7, after V lost 6 bases and J lost 11 bases. This CDR3 has 13 amino acids. CDR3 sequence reads: CASSPRGEAPLHF. DNA for the CDR3: TGTGCCAGCTCCCCCAGGGGGGAAGCACCCCTCCACTTT.

The V and J genes are TRBV2 and TRBJ2-3; tentatively, D is TRBD2 (6 bases). This CDR3 spans 16 amino acids. Trimming left V 4 bases short and J 1 base short, with 15 bases between. Germline CDR1 reads SNHLY; CDR2 reads FYNNEI. The CDR3 region is CASSGTLREGTDTQYF. Written as DNA, the CDR3 is TGTGCCAGCAGTGGTACCTTGCGGGAAGGCACAGATACGCAGTATTTT.